Listed below are T cell receptor beta chains from one sample, sequenced in a study of T cell responses to AZD1222 COVID-19 vaccine. TCRdb's table, derived via immunoSEQ multiplex PCR, lists solely in-frame clones and lacks some. Here the sample spans some 110,000 clones, roughly 91% being singletons. This specimen consisted of peripheral blood, obtained 28 days after the second AZD1222 dose. Source of these receptors: an adult who received the AZD1222 COVID-19 vaccine. Each CDR3 is given without its conserved first and last residue.

j_call,cdr3_length,v_call,cdr3_aa
TRBJ2-7,13,TRBV6-2/TRBV6-3,ASSLSGVPVYEQY
TRBJ2-7,11,TRBV4-3,ASSQGQNVEQY
TRBJ1-1,10,TRBV5-1,ASSLKQGSAF
TRBJ1-2,12,TRBV6-5,ASSYRPGVYGYT
TRBJ2-1,13,TRBV15,ATSRDLVVDNEQF
TRBJ2-5,11,TRBV15,ATSRGPKETQY
TRBJ1-2,15,TRBV19,ASNTGTGGRGTHGYT
TRBJ2-7,14,TRBV5-1,ASSPGDAASSYEQY
TRBJ1-2,12,TRBV6-6,ASRYNQQGYGYT
TRBJ2-7,12,TRBV5-1,ASSSGTSENEQY
TRBJ2-7,11,TRBV6-5,ASSYGFSYEQY
TRBJ2-7,16,TRBV7-8,ASSQHRDYLPSSYEQY
TRBJ2-5,11,TRBV7-7,ASSQSERGTQY
TRBJ1-5,13,TRBV6-5,ASRRGGGRAEPQH
TRBJ2-7,13,TRBV5-1,ASSLPEYTGREQY
TRBJ2-7,13,TRBV11-2,ASSLGGTGVHEQY
TRBJ1-6,12,TRBV7-3,ASSTGTGNSPLH
TRBJ1-1,13,TRBV7-3,ASSPGTGGAGEAF
TRBJ2-7,12,TRBV15,ATSGTGHRNEQY
TRBJ2-1,11,TRBV10-1,ATPRRPPDEQF
TRBJ2-1,12,TRBV11-2,ASSLEAGLNEQF
TRBJ2-1,14,TRBV7-8,ASSLYRLAGGWQQF
TRBJ2-1,14,TRBV5-1,ASSAARGPGYNEQF
TRBJ2-3,15,TRBV15,ATSRGAGTSYADTQY
TRBJ1-4,13,TRBV13,ASSSGQYRAEKLF
TRBJ2-3,17,TRBV7-9,ASSFSPTAGGGLTDTQY
TRBJ1-5,9,TRBV7-8,AGRVLQPQH
TRBJ1-4,10,TRBV29-1,SVGGPRGKLF
TRBJ2-1,17,TRBV4-3,ASSPYLAGGPSSYNEQF
TRBJ1-2,12,TRBV6-5,ASTKTGRDYGYT
TRBJ1-5,13,TRBV28,ASSLIGQGDQPQH
TRBJ2-7,9,TRBV4-1,ASSLDGEQY
TRBJ2-2,14,TRBV7-9,ASSLGGTGNTGELF
TRBJ1-1,12,TRBV4-1,ASSPAAGYTEAF
TRBJ1-2,16,TRBV9,ASSVATRGAQLGYGYT
TRBJ1-3,9,TRBV6-5,ASSYSVSIY
TRBJ1-2,11,TRBV29-1,SVEAGAGYGYT
TRBJ1-2,13,TRBV19,ASSHRVGQDDGYT
TRBJ2-3,13,TRBV7-2,ASSKTSGGWDTQY
TRBJ1-5,14,TRBV15,ATSRETGAYNQPQH
TRBJ2-5,12,TRBV4-1,ASSRVKGGETQY
TRBJ2-2,15,TRBV9,ASSGLSGRAKGGELF
TRBJ2-1,11,TRBV7-3,ASSPKQEGEQF
TRBJ2-3,12,TRBV2,ASVVAGLTDTQY